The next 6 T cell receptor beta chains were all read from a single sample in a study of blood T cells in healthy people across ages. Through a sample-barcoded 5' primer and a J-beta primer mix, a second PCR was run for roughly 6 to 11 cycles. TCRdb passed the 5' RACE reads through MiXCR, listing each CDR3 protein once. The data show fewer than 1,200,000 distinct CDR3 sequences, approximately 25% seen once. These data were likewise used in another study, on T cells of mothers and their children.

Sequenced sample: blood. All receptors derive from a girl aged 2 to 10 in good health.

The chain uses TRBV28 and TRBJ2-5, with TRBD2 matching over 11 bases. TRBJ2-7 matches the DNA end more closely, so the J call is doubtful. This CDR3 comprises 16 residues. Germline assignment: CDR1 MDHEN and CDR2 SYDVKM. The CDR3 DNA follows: TGTGCCAGCAGTTTGTCCCTAGCGGGAGGCTCCTACGAGCAGTACTTC. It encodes CASSLSLAGGSYEQYF.

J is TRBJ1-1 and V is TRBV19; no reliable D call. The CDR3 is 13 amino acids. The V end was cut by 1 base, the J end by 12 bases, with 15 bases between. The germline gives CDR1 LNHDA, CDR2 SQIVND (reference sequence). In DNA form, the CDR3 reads TGTGCCAGTAGTATAGTCCCCCGTTCCGGGACTTTCTTT. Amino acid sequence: CASSIVPRSGTFF.

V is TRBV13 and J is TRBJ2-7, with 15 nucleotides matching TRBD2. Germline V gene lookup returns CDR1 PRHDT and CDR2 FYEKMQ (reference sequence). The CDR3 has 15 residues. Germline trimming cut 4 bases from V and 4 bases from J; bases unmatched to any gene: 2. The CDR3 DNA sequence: TGTGCCAGCAGCTGGACTAGCGGGGGGGATTACGAGCAGTACTTC. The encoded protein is CASSWTSGGDYEQYF.

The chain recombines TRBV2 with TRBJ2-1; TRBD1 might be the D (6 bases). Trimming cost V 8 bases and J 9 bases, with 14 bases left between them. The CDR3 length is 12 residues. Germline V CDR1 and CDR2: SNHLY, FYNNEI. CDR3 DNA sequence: TGTGCCAGCGGGGCTAGCAGGGGTGAGCAGTTCTTC. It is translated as CASGASRGEQFF.

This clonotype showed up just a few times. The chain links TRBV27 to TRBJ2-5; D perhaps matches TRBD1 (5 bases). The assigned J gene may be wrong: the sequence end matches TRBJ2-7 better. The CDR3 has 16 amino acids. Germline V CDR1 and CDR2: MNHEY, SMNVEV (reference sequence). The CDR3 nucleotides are TGTGCCAGCAGTTTGTCGACAGCTCTTCCGTCCTACGAGCAGTACTTC. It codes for CASSLSTALPSYEQYF.

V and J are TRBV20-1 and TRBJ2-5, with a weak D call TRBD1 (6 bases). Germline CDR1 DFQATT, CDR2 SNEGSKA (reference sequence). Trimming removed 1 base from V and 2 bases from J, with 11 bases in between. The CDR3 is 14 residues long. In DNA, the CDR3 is TGCAGTGCTAGAGGGACAGCCTTACAAGAGACCCAGTACTTC. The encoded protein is CSARGTALQETQYF.